Listed below are T cell receptor beta chains from one sample, sequenced in a study of cytotoxic CD8 clonotypes in ibrutinib-treated CLL. Generated by immunoSEQ multiplex PCR, the TCRdb table keeps only in-frame clones and is missing some. The data hold about 49,000 clones, with around half observed a single time. Sequencing used PBMCs, obtained after 12 months of ibrutinib treatment. The source is a human donor with chronic lymphocytic leukemia. CDR3s include the opening cysteine and the closing phenylalanine or tryptophan. D genes are given only for firm matches. Some rows mark clone size as missing; the rest say once, few, many or name a class of expanded clone.

d_gene: .
abundance: .
j_gene: TRBJ2-6
v_gene: TRBV6-1
CDR3aa: CASTPQGTLGNVLTF
CDR3nt: TGTGCCAGCACCCCTCAAGGGACGTTGGGCAACGTCCTGACTTTC

d_gene: TRBD1
abundance: .
j_gene: TRBJ1-1
v_gene: TRBV5-1
CDR3aa: CASSLGGTENTEAFF
CDR3nt: TGCGCCAGCAGCTTGGGGGGGACAGAGAACACTGAAGCTTTCTTT

d_gene: .
abundance: few
j_gene: TRBJ1-1
v_gene: TRBV7-2
CDR3aa: CASSKNPLNTEAFF
CDR3nt: TGTGCCAGCAGCAAGAATCCCCTGAACACTGAAGCTTTCTTT

d_gene: .
abundance: few
j_gene: TRBJ1-5
v_gene: TRBV9
CDR3aa: CASSEGSGWPQHF
CDR3nt: TGTGCCAGCAGCGAGGGCTCCGGCTGGCCCCAGCATTTT

d_gene: .
abundance: .
j_gene: TRBJ1-6
v_gene: TRBV7-3
CDR3aa: CASSLTLDGSPLHF
CDR3nt: TGTGCCAGCAGCTTAACGTTAGACGGTTCACCCCTCCACTTT

d_gene: .
abundance: .
j_gene: TRBJ1-5
v_gene: TRBV28
CDR3aa: CASSLQVSGPGPQHF
CDR3nt: TGTGCCAGCAGTTTACAGGTTTCAGGGCCAGGGCCCCAGCATTTT

d_gene: TRBD1
abundance: .
j_gene: TRBJ1-2
v_gene: TRBV19
CDR3aa: CATRTRGGARVNYGYTF
CDR3nt: TGTGCCACACGGACAAGAGGGGGCGCAAGGGTTAACTATGGCTACACCTTC

d_gene: TRBD1
abundance: once
j_gene: TRBJ1-1
v_gene: TRBV27
CDR3aa: CASSWGIGGPYEAFF
CDR3nt: TGTGCCAGCAGTTGGGGGATAGGGGGCCCATATGAAGCTTTCTTT

d_gene: TRBD1
abundance: .
j_gene: TRBJ2-6
v_gene: TRBV5-6
CDR3aa: CASSFWTGQHSSGANVLTF
CDR3nt: TGTGCCAGCAGCTTCTGGACAGGACAACACTCCTCTGGGGCCAACGTCCTGACTTTC

d_gene: TRBD1
abundance: .
j_gene: TRBJ2-6
v_gene: TRBV28
CDR3aa: CASNEQGAGANVLTF
CDR3nt: TGTGCCAGCAACGAACAGGGGGCTGGGGCCAACGTCCTGACTTTC

d_gene: TRBD2
abundance: .
j_gene: TRBJ2-3
v_gene: TRBV13
CDR3aa: CASSTWRLAGSTDTQYF
CDR3nt: TGTGCCAGCAGCACTTGGAGACTAGCGGGTAGCACAGATACGCAGTATTTT

d_gene: .
abundance: .
j_gene: TRBJ2-1
v_gene: TRBV4-1
CDR3aa: CASSQDSSREQFF
CDR3nt: TGCGCCAGCAGCCAAGATTCGAGCAGGGAGCAGTTCTTC

d_gene: TRBD2
abundance: .
j_gene: TRBJ2-2
v_gene: TRBV5-1
CDR3aa: CASSSSGSGGELFF
CDR3nt: TGCGCCAGCAGCAGTAGCGGGAGTGGCGGGGAGCTGTTTTTT

d_gene: TRBD1
abundance: few
j_gene: TRBJ2-3
v_gene: TRBV6-1
CDR3aa: CASSEGTGGRPTSTDTQYF
CDR3nt: TGTGCCAGCAGTGAAGGGACAGGGGGCCGGCCCACTAGCACAGATACGCAGTATTTT

d_gene: .
abundance: .
j_gene: TRBJ2-1
v_gene: TRBV7-9
CDR3aa: CASSFTGRNEQFF
CDR3nt: TGTGCCAGCAGCTTTACAGGGAGGAATGAGCAGTTCTTC

d_gene: TRBD2
abundance: .
j_gene: TRBJ2-3
v_gene: TRBV2
CDR3aa: CASRAAGVTDTQYF
CDR3nt: TGTGCCAGCAGGGCAGCGGGAGTCACAGATACGCAGTATTTT

d_gene: TRBD2
abundance: .
j_gene: TRBJ2-1
v_gene: TRBV4-1
CDR3aa: CASSPVTSGAYNEQFF
CDR3nt: TGCGCCAGCAGCCCGGTGACTAGCGGGGCCTACAATGAGCAGTTCTTC

d_gene: .
abundance: .
j_gene: TRBJ1-5
v_gene: TRBV28
CDR3aa: CASSRSAVAGNQPQHF
CDR3nt: TGTGCCAGCAGTCGATCGGCGGTTGCGGGCAATCAGCCCCAGCATTTT

d_gene: TRBD1
abundance: .
j_gene: TRBJ1-1
v_gene: TRBV5-6
CDR3aa: CASSWDRGNTEAFF
CDR3nt: TGTGCCAGCAGCTGGGACAGGGGAAACACTGAAGCTTTCTTT

d_gene: .
abundance: .
j_gene: TRBJ1-1
v_gene: TRBV7-9
CDR3aa: CASSPNTGTNTEAFF
CDR3nt: TGTGCCAGCAGCCCTAATACAGGGACGAACACTGAAGCTTTCTTT

d_gene: .
abundance: .
j_gene: TRBJ2-1
v_gene: TRBV27
CDR3aa: CASSPSLASVNEQFF
CDR3nt: TGTGCCAGCAGTCCCAGTTTAGCGTCGGTAAATGAGCAGTTCTTC

d_gene: .
abundance: .
j_gene: TRBJ1-4
v_gene: TRBV19
CDR3aa: CASSFGAGEKLFF
CDR3nt: TGTGCCAGTAGTTTTGGGGCCGGGGAAAAACTGTTTTTT

d_gene: .
abundance: few
j_gene: TRBJ2-3
v_gene: TRBV12-2
CDR3aa: CASRLTLREYTDTQYF
CDR3nt: TGTGCAAGTCGCTTAACTTTGAGGGAATACACAGATACGCAGTATTTT

d_gene: TRBD1
abundance: .
j_gene: TRBJ1-2
v_gene: TRBV6-4
CDR3aa: CASSDWQGGHYGYTF
CDR3nt: TGTGCCAGCAGTGACTGGCAGGGGGGACACTATGGCTACACCTTC

d_gene: TRBD1
abundance: .
j_gene: TRBJ2-7
v_gene: TRBV2
CDR3aa: CASRPPDRDNEQYF
CDR3nt: TGTGCCAGCAGACCCCCGGACAGGGATAACGAGCAGTACTTC

d_gene: .
abundance: .
j_gene: TRBJ1-6
v_gene: TRBV28
CDR3aa: CASSPSATDPSSYNSPLHF
CDR3nt: TGTGCCAGCAGTCCTTCCGCGACAGACCCAAGCTCCTATAATTCACCCCTCCACTTT

d_gene: TRBD1
abundance: .
j_gene: TRBJ1-1
v_gene: TRBV6-1
CDR3aa: CASKPGQRNTEAFF
CDR3nt: TGTGCCAGCAAACCGGGACAGAGGAACACGGAAGCTTTCTTT

d_gene: .
abundance: few
j_gene: TRBJ1-4
v_gene: TRBV5-6
CDR3aa: CASSLRTGNEKLFF
CDR3nt: TGTGCCAGCAGCCTCCGGACCGGCAATGAAAAACTGTTTTTT

d_gene: .
abundance: .
j_gene: TRBJ2-4
v_gene: TRBV6-5
CDR3aa: CASSYSDRGIQYF
CDR3nt: TGTGCCAGCAGTTATTCCGACCGAGGCATTCAGTACTTC

d_gene: .
abundance: .
j_gene: TRBJ1-5
v_gene: TRBV15
CDR3aa: CATSRDKGYNQPQHF
CDR3nt: TGTGCCACCAGCAGAGATAAAGGTTACAATCAGCCCCAGCATTTT

d_gene: .
abundance: few
j_gene: TRBJ1-6
v_gene: TRBV10-1
CDR3aa: CASSAGLKNSPLHF
CDR3nt: TGCGCCAGCAGTGCGGGACTGAAGAATTCACCCCTCCACTTT

d_gene: .
abundance: .
j_gene: TRBJ2-3
v_gene: TRBV11-2
CDR3aa: CASRKEGTHTDTQYF
CDR3nt: TGTGCCAGCAGGAAAGAGGGAACCCACACAGATACGCAGTATTTT

d_gene: .
abundance: .
j_gene: TRBJ2-1
v_gene: TRBV7-2
CDR3aa: CASSLAGPYNEQFF
CDR3nt: TGTGCCAGCAGCTTAGCGGGACCCTACAATGAGCAGTTCTTC

d_gene: TRBD1
abundance: .
j_gene: TRBJ2-7
v_gene: TRBV11-2
CDR3aa: CASSLAGTGRYEQYF
CDR3nt: TGTGCCAGCAGCTTGGCCGGGACAGGGCGGTACGAGCAGTACTTC

d_gene: .
abundance: .
j_gene: TRBJ1-2
v_gene: TRBV6-6
CDR3aa: CASSPNLNNYGYTF
CDR3nt: TGTGCCAGCAGTCCAAATCTTAATAACTATGGCTACACCTTC

d_gene: TRBD1
abundance: .
j_gene: TRBJ1-4
v_gene: TRBV7-8
CDR3aa: CASSRRDRAEKLFF
CDR3nt: TGTGCCAGCAGCCGCAGGGACAGGGCTGAAAAACTGTTTTTT

d_gene: TRBD2
abundance: few
j_gene: TRBJ2-1
v_gene: TRBV29-1
CDR3aa: CSGGLANEQFF
CDR3nt: TGCAGCGGGGGACTAGCTAATGAGCAGTTCTTC

d_gene: .
abundance: .
j_gene: TRBJ1-5
v_gene: TRBV10-3
CDR3aa: CAISGGGRDQPQHF
CDR3nt: TGTGCCATCAGTGGGGGAGGGAGGGATCAGCCCCAGCATTTT

d_gene: TRBD2
abundance: few
j_gene: TRBJ2-2
v_gene: TRBV4-1
CDR3aa: CASSQDRLAGGELFF
CDR3nt: TGCGCCAGCAGCCAAGATCGTCTAGCGGGAGGTGAGCTGTTTTTT

d_gene: TRBD2
abundance: .
j_gene: TRBJ2-1
v_gene: TRBV7-8
CDR3aa: CASSLLAGEADEQFF
CDR3nt: TGTGCCAGCAGCCTACTAGCGGGAGAGGCTGATGAGCAGTTCTTC

d_gene: .
abundance: .
j_gene: TRBJ2-2
v_gene: TRBV5-1
CDR3aa: CASSLFANTGELFF
CDR3nt: TGCGCCAGCAGCTTGTTTGCGAACACCGGGGAGCTGTTTTTT